These 14 T cell receptor beta chains were sequenced from one sample in a study of shared clonotypes between healthy human individuals. Method: immunoSEQ multiplex PCR; TCRdb's copy keeps in-frame clones and lacks some. Of over a million clones listed, over 95% are singletons. The sample consisted of naive CD4+ T cells sorted from blood. Specified subset: CD45RA+ positively selected. The receptors derive from a man aged 25 to 40 in good health.

In regard to this clone: An end of the junction differs from the germline gene, which may be a read error. The chain uses TRBV27 and TRBJ1-4, with a possible D match to TRBD1 (6 bases). CDR1 and CDR2 (germline): MNHEY, SMNVEV (reference sequence). This CDR3 comprises 14 residues. The CDR3 here is CATSLDSANEKLFF. In DNA form, the CDR3 reads TGTGCCACCAGTTTGGACAGTGCGAATGAAAAACTGTTTTTT.

The chain is built from TRBV5-5 and TRBJ2-1, with TRBD2 matching over 9 bases. CDR3 length: 17 residues. Germline V gene sequence: CDR1 SGHKS, CDR2 YYEKEE (reference sequence). The J segment lost 5 bases and the V segment lost 1 base, leaving 10 bases of the junction unmatched. CDR3 protein: CASSLFFSREGDNEQFF. CDR3 sequence (DNA): TGTGCCAGCAGCTTGTTTTTTTCGCGGGAGGGGGACAATGAGCAGTTCTTC.

The V and J genes are TRBV30 and TRBJ1-1, with D possibly matching TRBD1 (5 bases). CDR3 size: 12 residues. Germline V gene sequence: CDR1 GTSNPN, CDR2 SVGIG (reference sequence). Trimming took off 5 bases at V and 8 bases at J, with 15 bases between the two ends. The CDR3 spells CAWQVGGVEAFF. As DNA, the CDR3 is TGTGCCTGGCAGGTTGGGGGGGTAGAAGCTTTCTTT.

In regard to this clone: Other DNA sequences in the same sample also yield this CDR3. This chain connects TRBV28 to TRBJ1-5; TRBD1 agrees at 7 bases. V lost 3 bases and J lost 3; bases outside the gene matches: 5. The CDR3 has 15 residues. From germline, CDR1 is MDHEN and CDR2 SYDVKM. CDR3 in DNA: TGTGCCAGCAGTTTGGGCAGGGGGTACAATCAGCCCCAGCATTTT. It specifies CASSLGRGYNQPQHF.

The chain combines TRBV4-3 with TRBJ2-6; 8 bases agree with TRBD2. The ends lost 0 bases at V and 0 bases at J; junction bases unmatched: 4. The CDR3 contains 18 residues. The V gene's germline CDR1 is LGHNA and CDR2 YSLEER. CDR3 sequence: CASSQDPAGGSGANVLTF. CDR3 nucleotides: TGCGCCAGCAGCCAAGATCCGGCGGGGGGCTCTGGGGCCAACGTCCTGACTTTC.

The rearrangement links TRBV30 to TRBJ1-2, with D perhaps TRBD1 (5 bases). CDR1 is GTSNPN and CDR2 is SVGIG in the germline V gene (reference sequence). Trimming pared 4 bases from V and 9 bases from J, leaving 12 bases between. CDR3 length equals 11 residues. CDR3 DNA: TGTGCCTGGACAGCAGGGTCGAGCTACACCTTC. Translated: CAWTAGSSYTF.

The chain combines TRBV7-9 with TRBJ1-1; the D gene is possibly TRBD1 (5 bases). In germline, CDR1 is SEHNR, CDR2 FQNEAQ (reference sequence). This CDR3 has 14 amino acids. Trimming shortened V by 3 bases and J by 2 bases, and 10 bases separated the two germline ends. CDR3 nucleotide sequence: TGTGCCAGCAGCTTTTGGGGCGATAACACTGAAGCTTTCTTT. As protein: CASSFWGDNTEAFF.

The V and J genes are TRBV10-3 and TRBJ1-1; unclear D gene. CDR3 length: 14 amino acids. The V gene lost 2 bases and the J gene lost 3 bases, with 10 bases spanning the gap. Germline-derived CDR1 and CDR2 are ENHRY and SYGVKD. CDR3 in amino acids: CAISEGRRDTEAFF. The CDR3 DNA sequence: TGTGCCATCAGTGAGGGCAGGAGGGACACTGAAGCTTTCTTT.

Comments on this clone: This same CDR3 is encoded by further DNA sequences in the sample. Here the CDR3 reads CASSLGWGDAKETQYF. CDR3 DNA sequence: TGCGCCAGCAGCTTGGGGTGGGGGGACGCGAAAGAGACCCAGTACTTC. The chain combines TRBV5-1 with TRBJ2-5, with TRBD2 as a possible D gene (6 bases). Germline values: CDR1 SGHRS, CDR2 YFSETQ. V shed 0 bases and J shed 3 bases, with 15 bases lying between them. CDR3 size: 16 residues.

The V and J genes are TRBV7-6 and TRBJ2-3; D unresolved. The CDR3 totals 16 residues. V shed 1 base and J shed 0 bases, with 11 bases lying between them. Per germline, CDR1 SGHVS and CDR2 FNYEAQ. In nucleotides, the CDR3 is TGTGCCAGCAGCTTAGGGTCTATTGGGAGCACAGATACGCAGTATTTT. Its translation is CASSLGSIGSTDTQYF.

This sequence joins TRBV12-2 and TRBJ2-3; TRBD2 reflects the table's D call only, with no check against the DNA. TRBV12-2 is termed a pseudogene. The CDR3 is made up of 18 amino acids. Here the CDR3 reads CASRLALRLAGSTDTQYF. The DNA for the CDR3 is TGTGCAAGTCGCTTAGCGCTTCGCCTAGCGGGGTCCACAGATACGCAGTATTTT.

Only one count was recorded for this clone. The V and J genes are TRBV5-8 and TRBJ2-7; the D gene is possibly TRBD1 (5 bases). Trimming stripped 5 bases from V and 6 bases from J, with 9 bases between. The CDR3 loop spans 11 amino acids. The germline V gene has CDR1 SGHTS and CDR2 YDEGEE. The CDR3 region is CASRQVREQYF. The CDR3 DNA reads as TGTGCCAGCAGACAGGTACGCGAGCAGTACTTC. The whole variable domain, filled in from reference TRBV5-8 and TRBJ2-7, reads EAGVTQSPTHLIKTRGQQATLRCSPISGHTSVYWYQQALGLGLQFLLWYDEGEERNRGNFPPRFSGRQFPNYSSELNVNALELEDSALYLCASRQVREQYFGPGTRLTVT.

This chain links TRBV5-6 with TRBJ2-7; 7 bases agree with TRBD1. The CDR3 is 14 residues long. From germline, CDR1 is SGHDT and CDR2 YYEEEE. Trimming cost V 2 bases and J 4 bases; bases outside gene matches: 6. CDR3 region: CASSFYDREYEQYF. CDR3 nucleotides: TGTGCCAGCAGCTTCTATGACAGGGAGTACGAGCAGTACTTC.

The V call is TRBV9, the J call TRBJ2-2; 15 bases map to TRBD2. The CDR3 spans 18 residues. V lost 2 bases and J lost 1; bases outside the gene matches: 3. Germline CDR1 SGDLS, CDR2 YYNGEE. The CDR3: CASSVGTSGRKNTGELFF. CDR3 DNA: TGTGCCAGCAGCGTCGGGACTAGCGGGAGGAAGAACACCGGGGAGCTGTTTTTT.